The 31 T cell receptor beta chains in this list originate from one sample, sequenced in a study of graft-versus-host responses after intestinal transplantation. These TCRs are of unknown antigen specificity. The repertoire was sequenced with immunoSEQ multiplex PCR; TCRdb's copy has only in-frame clones and lacks some. This sample has 88,000 or so clones; 90% occur once, and the top ten carry around 0.11%. The specimen comprised unstimulated CD4+ T cells sorted from spleen or lymph node cells, sampled before intestinal transplant. Source of these receptors: a human donor who received an intestinal transplant.

The J gene is TRBJ1-2, the V gene TRBV6-6; D may be TRBD1 (6 bases). This CDR3 spans 16 amino acids. V shed 2 bases and J shed 4 bases, with 17 bases lying between them. The germline V gene has CDR1 MNHNY and CDR2 SVGAGI (reference sequence). CDR3 loop: CASSYRKQGRAYGYTF. For the CDR3, the DNA is TGTGCCAGCAGTTACCGTAAACAGGGTCGCGCCTATGGCTACACCTTC.

The rearrangement uses TRBV6-5 and TRBJ2-3; no definite D call. V was pared by 2 bases and J by 4 bases, with 7 bases between. Per germline, CDR1 MNHEY and CDR2 SVGAGI. There are 13 residues in the CDR3. This chain's CDR3 is CASSYKAPDTQYF. Written as DNA, the CDR3 is TGTGCCAGCAGTTACAAAGCCCCAGATACGCAGTATTTT.

V gene TRBV5-6 combines with J gene TRBJ2-1; TRBD2 might be the D (6 bases). V lost 4 bases and J 0 bases, leaving 11 bases between the germline ends. The CDR3 contains 15 residues. The germline CDR1 and CDR2 sequences are SGHDT and YYEEEE. CDR3 nucleotide sequence: TGTGCCAGCAGCGTCAGCGGGCGCTCCTACAATGAGCAGTTCTTC. Encoded protein: CASSVSGRSYNEQFF. The whole variable domain, remainder taken from reference TRBV5-6 and TRBJ2-1, is DAGVTQSPTHLIKTRGQQVTLRCSPKSGHDTVSWYQQALGQGPQFIFQYYEEEERQRGNFPDRFSGHQFPNYSSELNVNALLLGDSALYLCASSVSGRSYNEQFFGPGTRLTVL.

This clone was counted between two and nine times. V is TRBV6-5 and J is TRBJ1-3; possible D gene TRBD1, 5 bases. Trimming shortened V by 5 bases and J by 3 bases, and 11 bases separated the two germline ends. The CDR3 is 14 amino acids. Per the germline V gene, CDR1 is MNHEY and CDR2 is SVGAGI. This CDR3 reads CASSPSGVGNTIYF. CDR3 DNA: TGTGCCAGCAGTCCCTCGGGGGTTGGAAACACCATATATTTT.

The chain couples TRBV19 to TRBJ1-1; D possibly corresponds to TRBD1 (5 bases). This CDR3 comprises 13 residues. CDR1 and CDR2 from the germline V gene are LNHDA and SQIVND (reference sequence). Trimming shortened V by 7 bases and J by 0 bases, and 9 bases separated the two germline ends. The CDR3 region has the DNA TGTGCCAGTATGGGGGGTATGAACACTGAAGCTTTCTTT. Protein sequence: CASMGGMNTEAFF. Variable domain in full (rest from reference TRBV19 and TRBJ1-1): DGGITQSPKYLFRKEGQNVTLSCEQNLNHDAMYWYRQDPGQGLRLIYYSQIVNDFQKGDIAEGYSVSREKKESFPLTVTSAQKNPTAFYLCASMGGMNTEAFFGQGTRLTVV.

V usage is TRBV5-1 and J usage is TRBJ1-1; 8 bases match TRBD1. The germline V gene encodes CDR1 SGHRS and CDR2 YFSETQ. Trimming removed 1 base from V and 5 bases from J; junction bases left unmatched: 1. This CDR3 region has 13 residues. The CDR3 coding sequence is TGCGCCAGCAGCTTGACAGGGGGGACTGAAGCTTTCTTT. Its protein is CASSLTGGTEAFF.

V gene TRBV7-2 combines with J gene TRBJ1-1, with D unresolved. The CDR3 has 16 residues. Deletions cut 1 base from V and 0 bases from J, with 12 bases between. CDR1 SGHTA and CDR2 FQGNSA come from the germline V gene. CDR3 nucleotides: TGTGCCAGCAGCTTAGGGCGGCTCTTTATGAACACTGAAGCTTTCTTT. Its protein product is CASSLGRLFMNTEAFF.

The V call is TRBV4-2, the J call TRBJ2-3; possibly TRBD2 for D (5 bases). Deletions cut 3 bases from V and 4 bases from J, with 11 bases between. Germline V lookup: CDR1 LGHNA, CDR2 YNFKEQ. This CDR3 spans 14 amino acids. CDR3 sequence (DNA): TGTGCCAGCAGCCAGGGCGCGGGCGCAGATACGCAGTATTTT. Translated, it gives CASSQGAGADTQYF.

This chain joins TRBV9 and TRBJ1-1; TRBD1 might be the D (6 bases). The CDR3 is 13 residues long. Trimming took 7 bases from V and 5 from J, leaving 15 bases between them. The germline gives CDR1 SGDLS, CDR2 YYNGEE. The chain's CDR3 is CASRGAWSTEAFF. The CDR3 DNA is TGTGCCAGCCGGGGGGCATGGAGTACTGAAGCTTTCTTT. The entire variable domain, with the rest obtained from reference TRBV9 and TRBJ1-1, is as follows: DSGVTQTPKHLITATGQRVTLRCSPRSGDLSVYWYQQSLDQGLQFLIQYYNGEERAKGNILERFSAQQFPDLHSELNLSSLELGDSALYFCASRGAWSTEAFFGQGTRLTVV.

J is TRBJ2-7 and V is TRBV28; 9 bases line up with TRBD1. The CDR3 totals 16 residues. Germline-derived CDR1 and CDR2 are MDHEN and SYDVKM. V dropped 7 bases and J dropped 5; count of bases not matched to a gene: 15. The CDR3 nucleotides read TGTGCCAGCATCCCACTCCTGGGACAGGGTTCCCACGAGCAGTACTTC. Translated, it gives CASIPLLGQGSHEQYF.

This sequence joins TRBV4-1 and TRBJ2-3; 9 bases are a match to TRBD2. This CDR3 comprises 16 residues. V lost 6 bases and J lost 6; bases outside the gene matches: 13. Germline V CDR1 and CDR2: MGHRA, YSYEKL. Here the CDR3 reads CASSPTGTSISDTQYF. Here the CDR3 DNA reads TGCGCCAGCAGTCCCACGGGGACTAGCATTTCGGATACGCAGTATTTT.

V is TRBV10-3 and J is TRBJ2-2, with D possibly TRBD1 on 5 matching bases. Germline assignment: CDR1 ENHRY and CDR2 SYGVKD. V lost 10 bases to trimming and J lost 3 bases, with 24 bases between them. The CDR3 loop spans 17 amino acids. In DNA, the CDR3 is TGTGCCACAAACTCCCCGGAGCGATCAGGGTACACCGGGGAGCTGTTTTTT. This encodes CATNSPERSGYTGELFF.

In this sample, this clone turned up once. The chain uses TRBV5-1 and TRBJ2-3, with TRBD2 matching 9 bases. Germline V lookup: CDR1 SGHRS, CDR2 YFSETQ. V dropped 3 bases and J dropped 4; count of bases not matched to a gene: 9. The CDR3 covers 16 residues. This CDR3 is CASSSTAGGVSDTQYF. The DNA of the CDR3 is TGCGCCAGCAGCTCTACAGCGGGGGGAGTCTCAGATACGCAGTATTTT.

V is TRBV6-1 and J is TRBJ2-3; 10 bases align to TRBD1. The germline gives CDR1 MNHNS, CDR2 SASEGT. J lost 6 bases, V lost 9 bases, and 9 bases had no gene match. The CDR3 runs 14 residues. The CDR3 here is CASNRDRGMDTQYF. In DNA form, the CDR3 reads TGTGCCAGTAACCGGGACAGGGGTATGGATACGCAGTATTTT.

V gene TRBV18 combines with J gene TRBJ1-1; 10 bases fit TRBD1. Losses at the gene ends were 3 bases for V and 5 bases for J; bases not matched to a gene: 6. Germline V gives CDR1 KGHSH, CDR2 LQKENI. The CDR3 runs 15 residues. The CDR3 protein is CASSPPPGQGTEAFF. CDR3 nucleotide sequence: TGTGCCAGCTCACCCCCACCGGGACAGGGGACTGAAGCTTTCTTT.

V usage is TRBV11-2 and J usage is TRBJ2-2; maybe TRBD1 (5 bases). CDR1 and CDR2 (germline): SGHAT, FQNNGV. The CDR3 contains 14 residues. V was trimmed by 5 bases and J by 4 bases, leaving 11 bases between them. The CDR3 nucleotides read TGTGCCAGCAGCGACAGATCGGGCACCGGGGAGCTGTTTTTT. As protein: CASSDRSGTGELFF.

The chain carries TRBV10-3 and TRBJ2-7; D unclear. V was trimmed by 4 bases and J by 5 bases, leaving 6 bases between them. Germline CDR1 is ENHRY and CDR2 is SYGVKD. The CDR3 spans 11 residues. CDR3 loop: CAISGQDEQYF. CDR3 bases: TGTGCCATCAGTGGGCAAGACGAGCAGTACTTC.

This clone appeared once. The chain links TRBV2 to TRBJ1-2; 7 bases agree with TRBD1. Trimming at V came to 6 bases and at J to 5 bases, leaving 15 bases not matched to a gene. The CDR3 is made up of 16 amino acids. The germline gives CDR1 SNHLY, CDR2 FYNNEI. This CDR3 is CASRRSRTGVIYGYTF. CDR3 sequence (DNA): TGTGCCAGCAGACGCAGCCGCACAGGGGTCATTTATGGCTACACCTTC.

This chain's CDR3 is CASSLYAGRGNEQFF. In nucleotides, the CDR3 is TGCGCCAGCAGCTTGTACGCGGGGCGGGGCAATGAGCAGTTCTTC. This chain connects TRBV5-1 to TRBJ2-1; possibly TRBD2 for D (6 bases). The germline V and J ends were trimmed by 1 base and 6 bases, with 14 bases remaining between them. CDR3 length: 15 residues. Looked up from germline, CDR1 is SGHRS and CDR2 is YFSETQ.

This clone was detected only a few times. The rearrangement uses TRBV5-1 and TRBJ2-7; TRBD2 is a possible D gene (5 bases). The V gene's germline CDR1 is SGHRS and CDR2 YFSETQ. Trimming stripped 0 bases from V and 9 bases from J, with 10 bases between. The CDR3 has 12 residues. CDR3 DNA sequence: TGCGCCAGCAGCTTGGAGGGAGTATCGCAGTACTTC. This sequence encodes CASSLEGVSQYF. Complete variable domain (other parts from reference TRBV5-1 and TRBJ2-7): KAGVTQTPRYLIKTRGQQVTLSCSPISGHRSVSWYQQTPGQGLQFLFEYFSETQRNKGNFPGRFSGRQFSNSRSEMNVSTLELGDSALYLCASSLEGVSQYFGPGTRLTVT.

The CDR3 here is CASSQRDSDEQYF. The CDR3 DNA is TGTGCCAGCAGCCAGAGGGACTCAGACGAGCAGTACTTC. The chain is built from TRBV11-3 and TRBJ2-7; a possible D gene is TRBD2 (6 bases). Trimming stripped 5 bases from V and 5 bases from J, with 13 bases between. CDR3 length equals 13 residues. CDR1 is SGHNT and CDR2 is YENEEA in the germline V gene.

The J gene is TRBJ2-7, the V gene TRBV10-1; TRBD1 aligns across 7 bases. The germline gives CDR1 WNHNN, CDR2 SYGVQD (reference sequence). The J segment lost 3 bases and the V segment lost 2 bases, leaving 4 bases of the junction unmatched. CDR3 length equals 14 residues. CDR3 protein: CASSEGGQNYEQYF. CDR3 in DNA: TGCGCCAGCAGTGAGGGGGGACAGAACTACGAGCAGTACTTC.

The gene calls are TRBV7-2 and TRBJ2-5, with TRBD2 matching 11 bases. V gave up 6 bases and J gave up 5 bases; unmatched junction bases: 8. The CDR3 has 15 amino acids. Germline V gene lookup returns CDR1 SGHTA and CDR2 FQGNSA. CDR3 coding DNA: TGTGCCAGCAGAAGTAGCGGGGGGGCCGGTGAGACCCAGTACTTC. It translates to CASRSSGGAGETQYF.

This clone came up once. The rearrangement links TRBV2 to TRBJ1-5; unclear D gene. CDR3 length: 14 residues. CDR1 is SNHLY, CDR2 FYNNEI, per germline. V dropped 3 bases and J dropped 0 bases, with 6 bases sitting between them. CDR3 in DNA: TGTGCCAGCAGTGACGTTGTTAGCAATCAGCCCCAGCATTTT. Translated, it gives CASSDVVSNQPQHF.

The V gene is TRBV6-5, the J gene TRBJ1-5, with 7 bases identical to TRBD1. Germline V gives CDR1 MNHEY, CDR2 SVGAGI. V was clipped by 2 bases and J by 3 bases; unmatched bases: 4. This CDR3 has 15 residues. The CDR3 sequence: CASSYGGQLNQPQHF. In nucleotides, the CDR3 is TGTGCCAGCAGTTACGGGGGACAGCTCAATCAGCCCCAGCATTTT.

The rearrangement joins TRBV25-1 to TRBJ2-3; 14 bases match TRBD2. Germline values: CDR1 MGHDK, CDR2 SYGVNS. The CDR3 spans 18 residues. V dropped 10 bases and J dropped 5; count of bases not matched to a gene: 17. For the CDR3, the DNA is TGTGCCACCGACACCGGGACTAGCGGGGGCAAGTGGTTAGATACGCAGTATTTT. It is translated as CATDTGTSGGKWLDTQYF.

The chain combines TRBV2 with TRBJ1-1; maybe TRBD1 (6 bases). The CDR3 totals 13 residues. V was trimmed by 8 bases and J by 3 bases, leaving 13 bases between them. Germline lookup yields CDR1 SNHLY and CDR2 FYNNEI. DNA of the CDR3: TGTGCCAGCGGGGACGGGGGGCACACTGAAGCTTTCTTT. It encodes CASGDGGHTEAFF.

V gene TRBV6-5 combines with J gene TRBJ2-1, with TRBD2 matching over 13 bases. The CDR3 consists of 15 residues. Trimming removed 5 bases from V and 9 bases from J; junction bases left unmatched: 7. Per germline, CDR1 MNHEY and CDR2 SVGAGI. The CDR3: CASSHGLAGVGEQFF. In nucleotides, the CDR3 is TGTGCCAGCAGTCACGGACTAGCGGGGGTCGGTGAGCAGTTCTTC.

This sequence joins TRBV19 and TRBJ1-2; possibly TRBD1 for D (5 bases). The CDR3 is made up of 14 amino acids. Trimming removed 6 bases at V and 4 bases at J, with 15 bases between. CDR1 and CDR2 from the germline V gene are LNHDA and SQIVND (reference sequence). The CDR3 nucleotides read TGTGCCAGTAGCCAACAGGCCAACTTCTATGGCTACACCTTC. Encoded protein: CASSQQANFYGYTF.

This clone was counted a single time. The chain combines TRBV6-1 with TRBJ2-3, with TRBD2 matching over 7 bases. The junction had 8 bases not matched to a gene; V was cut back by 0 bases and J by 11 bases. The CDR3 covers 14 residues. Germline V CDR1 and CDR2: MNHNS, SASEGT. CDR3 in amino acids: CASSEARAGVRQYF. For the CDR3, the DNA is TGTGCCAGCAGTGAAGCCCGTGCGGGGGTGAGGCAGTATTTT.

The V gene is TRBV25-1, the J gene TRBJ1-2, with D unclear. The CDR3 has 16 amino acids. V was pared by 3 bases and J by 2 bases, with 16 bases between. From germline, CDR1 is MGHDK and CDR2 SYGVNS. The CDR3 DNA reads as TGTGCCAGCAGTGAGTCAATGCGGAGGTGGAACTATGGCTACACCTTC. It codes for CASSESMRRWNYGYTF.